This TCR beta chain was found in a study of blood T cell repertoires in COVID-19. About the study: Nucleic acid was either cDNA or gDNA, and it came from T cells, B-cell-depleted T cells, or PBMCs.

The V and J ends lost 2 bases and 14 bases respectively, with 22 bases between them. The CDR3 consists of 15 residues. The germline V gene encodes CDR1 SGHRS and CDR2 YFSETQ. Repertoires were generated with immunoSEQ multiplex PCR, while TCRdb's copy carries only in-frame clones and drops some. This sample carries about 130,000 clones, over 75% of them seen once, and the ten largest clones take about 1%. Sequencing used peripheral blood. The V call is TRBV5-1, the J call TRBJ2-2; perhaps TRBD2 as D (5 bases). This TCR was sampled from a woman of 80 years or more with acute or convalescent COVID-19. The CDR3 region is CASSFYSSGHTPLFF. CDR3 sequence (DNA): TGCGCCAGCAGCTTTTACTCAAGCGGCCACACGCCCCTGTTTTTT.